These T cell receptor beta chains were read from a single sample in a study of blood T cell repertoires in COVID-19. Some clones are missing from TCRdb's copy, which holds only in-frame ones; the method was immunoSEQ multiplex PCR. The sample includes roughly 190,000 clones, 90% seen only once; the top ten take approximately 0.5%. Sequencing was performed on peripheral blood. These receptors originate from a man in his fifties or sixties with acute or convalescent COVID-19. Both conserved end residues are part of each CDR3. A D gene is named only where the DNA matches it firmly. Clone size, where shown, is once, few, many, or a class for clones that have expanded.

.	TRBV28	TRBD1	TRBJ1-4	TGTGCCAGCAGTTACTCAGGGGGTTCTAATGAAAAACTGTTTTTT	CASSYSGGSNEKLFF
.	TRBV29-1	.	TRBJ1-1	TGCAGCGTTGGTAGAAGACAAAACACTGAAGCTTTCTTT	CSVGRRQNTEAFF
once	TRBV24-1	.	TRBJ2-5	TGTGCCACCAGTTCTAGCCAGAAATCGTACCAAGAGACCCAGTACTTC	CATSSSQKSYQETQYF
once	TRBV9	TRBD2	TRBJ2-3	TGTGCCAGCAGCTATAGCGGGAGGGGGAGGACAGATACGCAGTATTTT	CASSYSGRGRTDTQYF
.	TRBV7-6	.	TRBJ2-3	TGTGCCAGCAGCACCCGCCAGGGTCGGAGCACAGATACGCAGTATTTT	CASSTRQGRSTDTQYF
.	TRBV3-1/TRBV3-2	TRBD1	TRBJ1-2	TGTGCCAGCAGCCCCCGCAGGGGGGACTATGGCTACACCTTC	CASSPRRGDYGYTF
.	TRBV6-6	TRBD1	TRBJ1-1	TGTGCCAGCAGTTACTCACAGGGGGTCACTGAAGCTTTCTTT	CASSYSQGVTEAFF
.	TRBV5-6	.	TRBJ2-3	TGTGCCAGCAGCTCCTTTGCAGCGGCGGGCACAGATACGCAGTATTTT	CASSSFAAAGTDTQYF
once	TRBV11-2	.	TRBJ1-1	TGTGCCAGCAGCCTGCTCAGGAACACTGAAGCTTTCTTT	CASSLLRNTEAFF
.	TRBV5-1	.	TRBJ2-2	TGCGCCAGCAGTCTGGGGGGGACAACTACCGGGGAGCTGTTTTTT	CASSLGGTTTGELFF
.	TRBV7-9	TRBD1	TRBJ1-1	TGTGCCAGCAGTAACGACAGGGTCACTGAAGCTTTCTTT	CASSNDRVTEAFF
.	TRBV6-5	TRBD2	TRBJ2-3	TGTGCCAGCAGTAACCGGGGGGGACCAGATACGCAGTATTTT	CASSNRGGPDTQYF
.	TRBV7-2	.	TRBJ2-5	TGTGCCAGCAGCTTAGGTGGCTTCCAAGAGACCCAGTACTTC	CASSLGGFQETQYF
.	TRBV12-3/TRBV12-4	.	TRBJ1-1	TGTGCCAGCAGTTTAGGGGCCCATGAAGCTTTCTTT	CASSLGAHEAFF
.	TRBV12-5	.	TRBJ2-1	TGTGCTAGTGGTTCGGGTCCCCCCAGTTGGCAGTTCTTC	CASGSGPPSWQFF
.	TRBV27	.	TRBJ1-2	TGTGCCAGCAGTTTCGAGGGCTCGCCCGACTATGGCTACACCTTC	CASSFEGSPDYGYTF
.	TRBV11-2	TRBD2	TRBJ2-2	TGTGCCAGCAGCAAGGGACTAGCCAACGCCGGGGAGCTGTTTTTT	CASSKGLANAGELFF
.	TRBV11-2	.	TRBJ2-7	TGTGCCAGCAGCCGCAGGGGATCCTACGAGCAGTACTTC	CASSRRGSYEQYF
.	TRBV11-2	TRBD1	TRBJ1-2	TGTGCCAGCAGCCCCGGGACAGATTATGGCTACACCTTC	CASSPGTDYGYTF
.	TRBV2	.	TRBJ2-5	TGTGCCAGCAGTTCGGACATGGTTTGGGAGACCCAGTACTTC	CASSSDMVWETQYF
.	TRBV19	TRBD1	TRBJ2-5	TGTGCCAGTAGTACCAGACAGGGGGCTATGGAGACCCAGTACTTC	CASSTRQGAMETQYF
.	TRBV10-1	TRBD1	TRBJ1-4	TGCGCCAGCAGTGAGGGGGACAGTCCAAATGAAAAACTGTTTTTT	CASSEGDSPNEKLFF
.	TRBV5-1	TRBD2	TRBJ2-3	TGCGCCAGCAGCTTTGGCGGGAGGTTCCTTAGCACAGATACGCAGTATTTT	CASSFGGRFLSTDTQYF
once	TRBV7-9	.	TRBJ2-5	TGTGCCAGCAGCTTAGTGGGCACCTCGTACCAAGAGACCCAGTACTTC	CASSLVGTSYQETQYF
.	TRBV9	.	TRBJ2-1	TGTGCCAGCAGCGTTTACGGGACTGGGGTTTACAATGAGCAGTTCTTC	CASSVYGTGVYNEQFF
.	TRBV18	TRBD2	TRBJ2-2	TGTGCCAGCTCACCAAGGCTAGCGGGAGGCACCGGGGAGCTGTTTTTT	CASSPRLAGGTGELFF
.	TRBV29-1	.	TRBJ1-1	TGCAGCGTTGAAGAGAGCCTGTACACTGAAGCTTTCTTT	CSVEESLYTEAFF
.	TRBV24-1	.	TRBJ2-1	TGTGCCACCAGTGATTTACCCGGGAAGGGCCTTAATGAGCAGTTCTTC	CATSDLPGKGLNEQFF
.	TRBV28	.	TRBJ1-5	TGTGCCAGCAGTTTAGGGGCACTTTTTAGCAATCAGCCCCAGCATTTT	CASSLGALFSNQPQHF
once	TRBV19	TRBD1	TRBJ1-5	TGTGCCAGTACCGGGACAGGGGGAAATCAGCCCCAGCATTTT	CASTGTGGNQPQHF
.	TRBV3-1/TRBV3-2	.	TRBJ2-3	TGTGCCAGCAGCTCGCAGGGCACAGATACGCAGTATTTT	CASSSQGTDTQYF
.	TRBV6-1	.	TRBJ1-2	TGTGCCAGCAGTGAACCTAGGCTGTACACCTTC	CASSEPRLYTF
.	TRBV5-1	TRBD1	TRBJ2-7	TGCGCCAGCAGCTTTACAGGGGTTGGATACGAGCAGTACTTC	CASSFTGVGYEQYF
few	TRBV25-1	.	TRBJ1-2	TGTGCCAGCAGTGAACCAGGGGAGTTTGGCTACACCTTC	CASSEPGEFGYTF
.	TRBV6-4	.	TRBJ2-1	TGTGCCAGCAAAAGCGAGGCATCCTACAATGAGCAGTTCTTC	CASKSEASYNEQFF
.	TRBV7-2	.	TRBJ2-1	TGTGCCAGCAGCCGGACCCTAGCGGAGCAGTTCTTC	CASSRTLAEQFF
.	TRBV11-2	TRBD2	TRBJ2-3	TGTGCCAGCAGTTATAGAGCTAGCGGGAGGGGACGGGATACGCAGTATTTT	CASSYRASGRGRDTQYF
.	TRBV5-1	TRBD1	TRBJ2-3	TGCGCCAGCAGCTTGGGGGGACAGGCCACAGATACGCAGTATTTT	CASSLGGQATDTQYF
.	TRBV18	.	TRBJ2-4	TGTGCCAGCTCACCAATTGTAAGATCAGTTGCCAAAAACATTCAGTACTTC	CASSPIVRSVAKNIQYF
.	TRBV28	.	TRBJ2-2	TGTGCCAGCAGTTCCCCCCGGGGAGGGGGGTCCGGGGAGCTGTTTTTT	CASSSPRGGGSGELFF
.	TRBV6-2/TRBV6-3	TRBD1	TRBJ2-1	TGTGCCAGCAGCCATACCCTGGGACAGGGGATTTCGAATGAGCAGTTCTTC	CASSHTLGQGISNEQFF
.	TRBV18	.	TRBJ2-3	TGTGCCAGCTCATACGGACAGCCCAGCACAGATACGCAGTATTTT	CASSYGQPSTDTQYF
.	TRBV6-2/TRBV6-3	.	TRBJ1-1	TGTGCCAGCAGTTACGGCTGGAACACTGAAGCTTTCTTT	CASSYGWNTEAFF
.	TRBV10-3	TRBD2	TRBJ2-2	TGTGCCATCAGGGAGACTAGCGGGGTAACCGGGGAGCTGTTTTTT	CAIRETSGVTGELFF
.	TRBV29-1	.	TRBJ2-1	TGCAGCGTGGACACAGGTCGGGGGTCCTACAATGAGCAGTTCTTC	CSVDTGRGSYNEQFF
.	TRBV2	TRBD2	TRBJ2-4	TGTGCCAGCAGAGGGGCGGGAGGGGCCGTAGCCAAAAACATTCAGTACTTC	CASRGAGGAVAKNIQYF
.	TRBV7-2	.	TRBJ1-5	TGTGCCAGCAGCTTACAGGGGAGCAATCAGCCCCAGCATTTT	CASSLQGSNQPQHF
once	TRBV7-6	.	TRBJ2-7	TGTGCCAGCAGCTCGCCGGGCTACGAGCAGTACTTC	CASSSPGYEQYF